This record covers a single T cell receptor beta chain. TCRdb reprocessed the 5' RACE reads via MiXCR and lists one record per CDR3 protein. Here the sample spans a few hundred thousand distinct CDR3 sequences, roughly 8.2% being singletons. J lost 4 bases, V lost 7 bases, and 7 bases had no gene match. Per germline, CDR1 MNHEY and CDR2 SVGEGT. The CDR3 has 16 amino acids. The sample comes from a study of T-cell memory formation after mild COVID-19. Looking at the study overall: Clustering of TCRs was largely donor specific.

This TCR was recovered from a young man who had mild COVID-19 (a few samples of this study predate the infection). Cell type and time point are not known. The chain uses TRBV6-2 or TRBV6-3 and TRBJ2-2; TRBD1 matches at 12 bases. Sequenced: PBMCs or a T cell subset sorted from them (not recorded which). CDR3 loop: CASNTPGQGATGELFF. The DNA for the CDR3 is TGTGCCAGCAACACACCGGGACAGGGGGCCACCGGGGAGCTGTTTTTT.